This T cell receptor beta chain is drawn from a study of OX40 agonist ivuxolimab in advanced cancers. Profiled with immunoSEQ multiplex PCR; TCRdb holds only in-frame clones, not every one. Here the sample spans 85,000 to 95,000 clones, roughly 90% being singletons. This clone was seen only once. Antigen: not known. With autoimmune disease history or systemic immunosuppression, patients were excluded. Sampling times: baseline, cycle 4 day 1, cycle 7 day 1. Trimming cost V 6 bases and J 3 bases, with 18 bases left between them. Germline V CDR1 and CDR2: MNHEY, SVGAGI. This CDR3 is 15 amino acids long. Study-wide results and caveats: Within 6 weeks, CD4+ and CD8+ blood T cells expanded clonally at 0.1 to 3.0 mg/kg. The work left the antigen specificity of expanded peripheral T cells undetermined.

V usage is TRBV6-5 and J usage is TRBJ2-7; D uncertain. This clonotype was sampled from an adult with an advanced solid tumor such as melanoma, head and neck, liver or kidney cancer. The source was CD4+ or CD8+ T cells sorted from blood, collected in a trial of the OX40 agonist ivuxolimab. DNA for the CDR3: TGTGCCAGCAGCGAGGTACCGATTGTGGGCTACGAGCAGTACTTC. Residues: CASSEVPIVGYEQYF.